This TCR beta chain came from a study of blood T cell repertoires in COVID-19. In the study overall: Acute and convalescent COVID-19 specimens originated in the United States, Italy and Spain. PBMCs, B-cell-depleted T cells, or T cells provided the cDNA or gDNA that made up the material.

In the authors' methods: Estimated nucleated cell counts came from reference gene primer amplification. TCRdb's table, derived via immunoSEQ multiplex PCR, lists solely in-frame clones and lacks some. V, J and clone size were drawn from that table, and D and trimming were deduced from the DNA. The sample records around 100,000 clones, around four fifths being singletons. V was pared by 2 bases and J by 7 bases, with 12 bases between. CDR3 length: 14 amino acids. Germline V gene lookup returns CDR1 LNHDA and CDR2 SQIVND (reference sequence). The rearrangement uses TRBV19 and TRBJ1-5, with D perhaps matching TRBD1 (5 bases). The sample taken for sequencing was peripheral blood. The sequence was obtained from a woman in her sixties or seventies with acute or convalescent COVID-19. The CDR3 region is CASSINRQEQPQHF. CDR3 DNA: TGTGCCAGTAGTATAAACAGGCAGGAGCAGCCCCAGCATTTT.